These T cell receptor beta chains were read from a single sample in a study of blood T cell repertoires in COVID-19. Using immunoSEQ multiplex PCR, the repertoire was profiled, and TCRdb retains in-frame clones only, with some absent. This table has fewer than 200,000 clones, about nine tenths appearing once. The sequenced material came from peripheral blood. These receptors all stem from an older woman who had recovered from COVID-19. CDR3s include the opening cysteine and the closing phenylalanine or tryptophan. D genes are given only for firm matches. Clone sizes are given selectively: once, few, many, or a class where the clone is expanded.

cdr3_nt cdr3_aa clone_size j_call v_call d_call
TGTGCCAGCTGGGCTAACTATAATTCACCCCTCCACTTT CASWANYNSPLHF few TRBJ1-6 TRBV6-5 -
TGTGCCAGCAGCCGACCACAGGGGCCCTACTATGGCTACACCTTC CASSRPQGPYYGYTF - TRBJ1-2 TRBV7-9 TRBD1
TGTGCCAGCAGTTCACGGCGGGGGTGGAAGACCCAGTACTTC CASSSRRGWKTQYF - TRBJ2-5 TRBV28 TRBD2
TGTGCCAGTCAGGGGGGCGAAGAGACCCAGTACTTC CASQGGEETQYF - TRBJ2-5 TRBV10-3 -
TGTGCCAGCAGCCGATGGACACAACAGCCCCAGCATTTT CASSRWTQQPQHF - TRBJ1-5 TRBV6-5 -
TGTGCCAGCAGGGAGATGTTGACAGGGCACGGCTACACCTTC CASREMLTGHGYTF - TRBJ1-2 TRBV27 TRBD1
TGTGCCAGTAGTAGCCCCGGGACAGGGGGCGGCGGGGAGCTGTTTTTT CASSSPGTGGGGELFF - TRBJ2-2 TRBV19 TRBD1
TGTGCCACCAGCAGAGACCTGGCGGGGGGTTCCTACAATGAGCAGTTCTTC CATSRDLAGGSYNEQFF - TRBJ2-1 TRBV15 TRBD2
TGTGCCAGCAGCTTCCCGGGAGGGTTCGACACCGGGGAGCTGTTTTTT CASSFPGGFDTGELFF - TRBJ2-2 TRBV5-4 TRBD2
TGTGCCAGCAGTAGAGAGGGCTCGCCCTACAATGAGCAGTTCTTC CASSREGSPYNEQFF - TRBJ2-1 TRBV6-5 -
TGTGCCAGTAGTATAAATAGCCCAATGGAGGCCGATACGCAGTATTTT CASSINSPMEADTQYF - TRBJ2-3 TRBV19 -
TGCGCCAGCAGCTTGCAACTAGCGGGGTCAGATACGCAGTATTTT CASSLQLAGSDTQYF - TRBJ2-3 TRBV5-1 TRBD2
TGTGCCAGCAGCTCCATCAAACAGGTCTTTGAAGCTTTCTTT CASSSIKQVFEAFF - TRBJ1-1 TRBV11-2 -
TGTGCCAGCGCAGGTGGGGGCGCAAAGACTTATGAGACCCAGTACTTC CASAGGGAKTYETQYF - TRBJ2-5 TRBV19 -
TGCGCCAGCAGGGGACAGGAGTACAATGAGCAGTTCTTC CASRGQEYNEQFF - TRBJ2-1 TRBV5-1 TRBD1